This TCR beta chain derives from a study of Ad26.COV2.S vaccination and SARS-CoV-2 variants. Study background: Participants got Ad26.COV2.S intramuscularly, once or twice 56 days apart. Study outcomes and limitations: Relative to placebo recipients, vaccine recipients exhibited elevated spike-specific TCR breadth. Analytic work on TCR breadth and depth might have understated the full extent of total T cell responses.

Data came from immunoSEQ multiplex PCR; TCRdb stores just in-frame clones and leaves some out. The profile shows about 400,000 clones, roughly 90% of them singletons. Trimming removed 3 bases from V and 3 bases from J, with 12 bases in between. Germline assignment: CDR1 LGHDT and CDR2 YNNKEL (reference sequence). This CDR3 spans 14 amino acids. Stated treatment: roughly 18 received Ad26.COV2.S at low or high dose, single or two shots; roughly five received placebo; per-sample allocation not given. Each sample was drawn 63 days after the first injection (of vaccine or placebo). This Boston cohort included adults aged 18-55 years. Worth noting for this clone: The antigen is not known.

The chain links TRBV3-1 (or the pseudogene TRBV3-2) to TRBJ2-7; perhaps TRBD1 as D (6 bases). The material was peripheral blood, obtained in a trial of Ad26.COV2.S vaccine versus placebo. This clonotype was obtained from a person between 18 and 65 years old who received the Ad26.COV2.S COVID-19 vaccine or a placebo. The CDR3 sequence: CASSQSTGRYEQYF. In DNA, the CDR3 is TGTGCCAGCAGCCAGTCGACAGGCCGCTACGAGCAGTACTTC.